The 4 T cell receptor beta chains below all came from one sample that was sequenced in a study of beta chain features in type 1 diabetes. Investigators reverse transcribed all isolated RNA, so they sequenced expressed TCRB transcripts. Clones were sequenced by immunoSEQ multiplex PCR, and TCRdb holds only the in-frame ones, with some missing. The sample carries nearly 350,000 clones, under 8.5% recorded once. The sequenced material came from central memory CD4+ T cells from blood. Receptors were obtained from a woman aged 18-29 years in good health.

This clone was seen more than once but under ten times. The rearrangement links TRBV6-1 to TRBJ2-5, with 7 bases fitting TRBD2. The CDR3 sequence is 15 residues long. Germline V lookup: CDR1 MNHNS, CDR2 SASEGT. V trimming: 6 bases; J trimming: 1 base; junction bases outside the gene matches: 8. The CDR3 region has the DNA TGTGCCAGCAGACCGTATCTAGCGGCCCAAGAGACCCAGTACTTC. Protein sequence: CASRPYLAAQETQYF.

Remarks on this clone: A read error may produce the germline difference seen at one junction end. The chain links TRBV5-6 to TRBJ2-7; TRBD1 might be the D (7 bases). This CDR3 is built from 12 residues. Germline V CDR1 and CDR2: SGHDT, YYEEEE. CDR3 region: CASSVDDRDLEF. DNA of the CDR3: TGTGCCAGCAGCGTAGATGACAGGGACTTAGAGTTC.

The table lists this clone with many counts. J is TRBJ1-2 and V is TRBV28; D is unclear. Germline V lookup: CDR1 MDHEN, CDR2 SYDVKM. V was pared by 6 bases and J by 7 bases, with 12 bases between. The CDR3 sequence is 12 residues long. For the CDR3, the DNA is TGTGCCAGCAGCTCGGCCATTGGTGGCTACACCTTC. Protein product: CASSSAIGGYTF.

Many counts were recorded for this clone. This chain uses TRBV7-3 with TRBJ2-2, with D uncertain. The V end was cut by 1 base, the J end by 3 bases, with 6 bases between. Germline-derived CDR1 and CDR2 are SGHTA and FQGTGA. This CDR3 has 14 amino acids. Here the CDR3 reads CASSLNKDTGELFF. The CDR3 DNA reads as TGTGCCAGCAGCTTAAACAAAGACACCGGGGAGCTGTTTTTT. Drawing the rest from reference TRBV7-3 and TRBJ2-2, the complete variable domain is GAGVSQTPSNKVTEKGKYVELRCDPISGHTALYWYRQSLGQGPEFLIYFQGTGAADDSGLPNDRFFAVRPEGSVSTLKIQRTERGDSAVYLCASSLNKDTGELFFGEGSRLTVL.